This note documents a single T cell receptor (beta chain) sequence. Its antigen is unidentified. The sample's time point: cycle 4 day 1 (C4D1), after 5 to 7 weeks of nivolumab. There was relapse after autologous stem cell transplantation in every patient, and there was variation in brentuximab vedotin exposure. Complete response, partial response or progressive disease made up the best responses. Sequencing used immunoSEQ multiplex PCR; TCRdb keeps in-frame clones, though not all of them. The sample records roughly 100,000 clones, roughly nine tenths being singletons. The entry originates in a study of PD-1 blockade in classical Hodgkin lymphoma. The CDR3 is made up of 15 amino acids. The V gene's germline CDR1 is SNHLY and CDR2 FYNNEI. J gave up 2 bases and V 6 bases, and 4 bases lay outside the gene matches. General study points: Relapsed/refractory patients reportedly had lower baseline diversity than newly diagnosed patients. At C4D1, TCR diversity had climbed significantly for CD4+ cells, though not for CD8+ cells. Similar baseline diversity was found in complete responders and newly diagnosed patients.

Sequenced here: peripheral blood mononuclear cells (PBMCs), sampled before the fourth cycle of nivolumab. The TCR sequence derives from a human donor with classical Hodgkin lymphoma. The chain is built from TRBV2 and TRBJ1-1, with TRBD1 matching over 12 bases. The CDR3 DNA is TGTGCCAGCAGGGGACAGGGGGCTGCCAACACTGAAGCTTTCTTT. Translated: CASRGQGAANTEAFF.